The 7 T cell receptor beta chains reported below all come from one sample, sequenced in a study of cytomegalovirus exposure and HLA in healthy donors. Generated by immunoSEQ multiplex PCR, the TCRdb table keeps only in-frame clones and is missing some. This table has around 300,000 clones, about 90% appearing once. The sample consisted of PBMCs. The receptor source for this set is a woman aged 30 to 39 in good health and CMV-seropositive.

The rearrangement joins TRBV5-1 to TRBJ1-2, with D perhaps matching TRBD1 (6 bases). CDR3 length: 13 amino acids. Germline V gene sequence: CDR1 SGHRS, CDR2 YFSETQ. V was shortened by 7 bases and J by 0 bases, with 10 bases between the two germline ends. In nucleotides, the CDR3 is TGCGCCAGCGCACAGGGATCTAACTATGGCTACACCTTC. It specifies CASAQGSNYGYTF.

The chain joins TRBV6-5 to TRBJ2-7; unclear D gene. The germline V gene encodes CDR1 MNHEY and CDR2 SVGAGI. The ends were cut back, 3 bases at V and 3 bases at J, with 6 bases in the middle. There are 12 residues in the CDR3. The CDR3 DNA reads TGTGCCAGCAGTTATGCTTTCTACGAGCAGTACTTC. Its translation: CASSYAFYEQYF.

The J gene is TRBJ2-1, the V gene TRBV28; 8 bases align to TRBD1. With 7 bases clipped from V and 4 bases from J, the junction kept 12 bases outside the gene matches. Germline values: CDR1 MDHEN, CDR2 SYDVKM. CDR3 size: 16 residues. CDR3 amino acids: CASTTSWDRIYNEQFF. The CDR3 coding sequence is TGTGCCAGCACTACTAGTTGGGACAGGATATACAATGAGCAGTTCTTC.

The chain carries TRBV7-6 and TRBJ2-1; D may be TRBD2 (6 bases). The ends were cut back, 5 bases at V and 2 bases at J, with 19 bases in the middle. The CDR3 extends over 17 amino acids. CDR1 SGHVS and CDR2 FNYEAQ come from the germline V gene. The CDR3 reads CASSRKRLVGTYNEQFF. CDR3 sequence (DNA): TGTGCCAGCAGCCGAAAACGACTAGTAGGGACCTACAATGAGCAGTTCTTC.

This clone was recorded a few times. The chain recombines TRBV15 with TRBJ2-7; 11 nucleotides agree with TRBD2. The CDR3 has 16 amino acids. V was clipped by 4 bases and J by 0 bases; unmatched bases: 5. Germline CDR1 reads LNHNV; CDR2 reads YYDKDF (reference sequence). Written as DNA, the CDR3 is TGTGCCACCAGCAAATTGACTAGCGGGGCCTCCTACGAGCAGTACTTC. Amino acid sequence: CATSKLTSGASYEQYF.

This clone was picked up a small number of times. This chain links TRBV4-3 with TRBJ2-1; D uncertain. There are 15 residues in the CDR3. Germline CDR1 is LGHNA and CDR2 is YSLEER. Trimming pared 1 base from V and 4 bases from J, leaving 11 bases between. CDR3 sequence: CASSQAQGGYNEQFF. CDR3 coding DNA: TGCGCCAGCAGCCAAGCTCAAGGCGGATACAATGAGCAGTTCTTC.

V and J are TRBV2 and TRBJ2-7; perhaps TRBD1 as D (6 bases). Germline V gene sequence: CDR1 SNHLY, CDR2 FYNNEI. This CDR3 contains 13 residues. Trimming shortened V by 7 bases and J by 3 bases, and 13 bases separated the two germline ends. The CDR3 sequence: CASTRTDSYEQYF. In DNA, the CDR3 is TGTGCCAGCACGAGGACAGACAGCTACGAGCAGTACTTC.